Listed below are T cell receptor beta chains from one sample, sequenced in a study of shared clonotypes between healthy human individuals. Assay: immunoSEQ multiplex PCR; the TCRdb copy retains only in-frame clones and omits some. The sample consists of about 2.4 million clones, 80% to 95% of them appearing once. Sequenced: naive CD4+ T cells from PBMCs. These TCRs come from a man aged 18 to 29 in good health. Some clones in this sample may be carry-over from other donors' samples. CDR3s include the opening cysteine and the closing phenylalanine or tryptophan. Fields, in order: D gene, J gene, V gene, clone size, CDR3 protein, CDR3 DNA. The D gene is left open where the match is weak. Not all rows give a size; the values are once, few, many and, for expanded clones, a class.

D gene: NA; J gene: TRBJ2-3; V gene: TRBV7-8; clone size: NA; CDR3 protein: CASSSHPRDTQYF; CDR3 DNA: TGTGCCAGCAGCTCACACCCTAGAGATACGCAGTATTTT
D gene: NA; J gene: TRBJ2-3; V gene: TRBV18; clone size: NA; CDR3 protein: CASSRQDFTDTQYF; CDR3 DNA: TGTGCCAGCTCACGGCAGGACTTCACAGATACGCAGTATTTT
D gene: NA; J gene: TRBJ2-1; V gene: TRBV7-6; clone size: NA; CDR3 protein: CASSSLRRSNEQFF; CDR3 DNA: TGTGCCAGCAGCTCCCTAAGAAGATCTAATGAGCAGTTCTTC
D gene: TRBD2; J gene: TRBJ2-7; V gene: TRBV28; clone size: once; CDR3 protein: CASRVSGKSYSYEQYF; CDR3 DNA: TGTGCCAGCAGGGTTAGCGGGAAAAGTTACTCCTACGAGCAGTACTTC
D gene: NA; J gene: TRBJ2-2; V gene: TRBV7-3; clone size: NA; CDR3 protein: CASSLLGGRGTGELFF; CDR3 DNA: TGTGCCAGCAGCTTACTTGGGGGCCGCGGCACCGGGGAGCTGTTTTTT
D gene: NA; J gene: TRBJ1-1; V gene: TRBV10-3; clone size: NA; CDR3 protein: CAISETANTEAFF; CDR3 DNA: TGTGCCATCAGTGAGACTGCGAACACTGAAGCTTTCTTT
D gene: TRBD1; J gene: TRBJ2-3; V gene: TRBV6-6; clone size: NA; CDR3 protein: CASSYPPGQVTDTQYF; CDR3 DNA: TGTGCCAGCAGTTACCCCCCGGGACAGGTCACAGATACGCAGTATTTT
D gene: NA; J gene: TRBJ1-1; V gene: TRBV29-1; clone size: NA; CDR3 protein: CSGGTEAFF; CDR3 DNA: TGCAGCGGAGGGACTGAAGCTTTCTTT
D gene: NA; J gene: TRBJ2-7; V gene: TRBV9; clone size: NA; CDR3 protein: CASSVPAVVYEQYF; CDR3 DNA: TGTGCCAGCAGCGTCCCGGCAGTGGTCTACGAGCAGTACTTC
D gene: NA; J gene: TRBJ1-5; V gene: TRBV19; clone size: NA; CDR3 protein: CASSIGRNQPQHF; CDR3 DNA: TGTGCCAGTAGTATAGGACGGAATCAGCCCCAGCATTTT
D gene: TRBD2; J gene: TRBJ2-1; V gene: TRBV7-3; clone size: NA; CDR3 protein: CASSLVTSGRGTYNEQFF; CDR3 DNA: TGTGCCAGCAGCTTAGTCACTAGCGGGAGGGGGACGTACAATGAGCAGTTCTTC
D gene: TRBD1; J gene: TRBJ1-3; V gene: TRBV15; clone size: NA; CDR3 protein: CATSRDRGSGNTIYF; CDR3 DNA: TGTGCCACCAGCAGGGACAGGGGTTCTGGAAACACCATATATTTT
D gene: NA; J gene: TRBJ1-5; V gene: TRBV2; clone size: few; CDR3 protein: CASSLRLNQPQHF; CDR3 DNA: TGTGCCAGCAGTTTACGGCTTAATCAGCCCCAGCATTTT